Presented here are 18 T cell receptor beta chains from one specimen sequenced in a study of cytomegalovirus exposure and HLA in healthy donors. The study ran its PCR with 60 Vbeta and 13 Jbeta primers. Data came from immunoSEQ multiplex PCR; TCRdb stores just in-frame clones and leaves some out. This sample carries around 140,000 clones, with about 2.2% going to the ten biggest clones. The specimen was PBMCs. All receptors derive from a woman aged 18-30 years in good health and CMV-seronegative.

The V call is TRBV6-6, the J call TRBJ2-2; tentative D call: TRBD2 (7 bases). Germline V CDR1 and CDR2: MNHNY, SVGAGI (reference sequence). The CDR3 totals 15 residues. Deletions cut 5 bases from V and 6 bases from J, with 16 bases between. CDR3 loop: CASSALGGAAGELFF. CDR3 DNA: TGTGCCAGCAGTGCGCTGGGGGGGGCCGCCGGGGAGCTGTTTTTT.

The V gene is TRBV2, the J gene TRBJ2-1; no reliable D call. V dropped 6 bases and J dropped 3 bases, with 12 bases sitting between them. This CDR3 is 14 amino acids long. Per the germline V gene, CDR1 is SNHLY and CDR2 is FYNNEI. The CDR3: CASRASLVYNEQFF. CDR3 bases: TGTGCCAGCAGGGCGAGTCTAGTCTACAATGAGCAGTTCTTC.

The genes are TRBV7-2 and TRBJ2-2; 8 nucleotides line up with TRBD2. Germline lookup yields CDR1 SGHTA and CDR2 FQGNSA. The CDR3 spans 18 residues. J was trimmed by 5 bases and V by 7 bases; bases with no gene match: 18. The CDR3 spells CASTPHGLAGLTTGELFF. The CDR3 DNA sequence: TGTGCCAGCACCCCCCATGGCTTAGCGGGACTCACTACCGGGGAGCTGTTTTTT.

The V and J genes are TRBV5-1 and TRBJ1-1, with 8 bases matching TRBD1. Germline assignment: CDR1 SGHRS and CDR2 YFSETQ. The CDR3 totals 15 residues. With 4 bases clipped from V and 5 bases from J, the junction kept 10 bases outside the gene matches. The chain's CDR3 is CASSVAGTGYTEAFF. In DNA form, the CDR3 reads TGCGCCAGCAGCGTTGCCGGGACAGGCTATACTGAAGCTTTCTTT.

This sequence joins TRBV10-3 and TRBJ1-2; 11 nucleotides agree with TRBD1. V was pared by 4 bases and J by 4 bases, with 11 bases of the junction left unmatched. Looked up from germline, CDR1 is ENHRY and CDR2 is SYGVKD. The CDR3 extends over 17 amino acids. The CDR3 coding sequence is TGTGCCATCAGTGCCCCCCACGGACAGGGGGCATTCTATGGCTACACCTTC. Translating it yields CAISAPHGQGAFYGYTF.

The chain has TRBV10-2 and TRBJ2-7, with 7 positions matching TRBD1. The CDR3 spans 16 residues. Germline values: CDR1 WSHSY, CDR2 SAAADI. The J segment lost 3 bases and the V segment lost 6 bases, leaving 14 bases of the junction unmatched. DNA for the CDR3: TGCGCCAGCAGCGCTGTGGGCAGACAGGGCGACTACGAGCAGTACTTC. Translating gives CASSAVGRQGDYEQYF.

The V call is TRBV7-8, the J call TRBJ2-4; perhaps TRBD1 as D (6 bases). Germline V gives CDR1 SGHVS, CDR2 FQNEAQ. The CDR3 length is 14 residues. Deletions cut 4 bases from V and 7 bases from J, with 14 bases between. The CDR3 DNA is TGTGCCAGCAGCTCCCACAGGGTCGGGAACATTCAGTACTTC. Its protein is CASSSHRVGNIQYF.

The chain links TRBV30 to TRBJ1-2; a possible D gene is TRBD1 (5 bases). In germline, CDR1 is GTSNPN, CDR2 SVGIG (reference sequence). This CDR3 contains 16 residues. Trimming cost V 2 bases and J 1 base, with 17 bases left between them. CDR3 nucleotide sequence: TGTGCCTGGAGTCTCCGGCGTACAGGAGTTAACTATGGCTACACCTTC. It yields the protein CAWSLRRTGVNYGYTF. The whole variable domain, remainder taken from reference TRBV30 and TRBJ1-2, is SQTIHQWPATLVQPVGSPLSLECTVEGTSNPNLYWYRQAAGRGLQLLFYSVGIGQISSEVPQNLSASRPQDRQFILSSKKLLLSDSGFYLCAWSLRRTGVNYGYTFGSGTRLTVV.

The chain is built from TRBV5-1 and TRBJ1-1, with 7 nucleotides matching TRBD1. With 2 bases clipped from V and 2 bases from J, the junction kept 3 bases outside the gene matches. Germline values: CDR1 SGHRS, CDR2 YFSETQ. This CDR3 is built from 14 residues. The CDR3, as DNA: TGCGCCAGCAGCTTAGGACAGGACAACACTGAAGCTTTCTTT. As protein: CASSLGQDNTEAFF. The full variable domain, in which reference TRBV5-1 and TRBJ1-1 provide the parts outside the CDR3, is KAGVTQTPRYLIKTRGQQVTLSCSPISGHRSVSWYQQTPGQGLQFLFEYFSETQRNKGNFPGRFSGRQFSNSRSEMNVSTLELGDSALYLCASSLGQDNTEAFFGQGTRLTVV.

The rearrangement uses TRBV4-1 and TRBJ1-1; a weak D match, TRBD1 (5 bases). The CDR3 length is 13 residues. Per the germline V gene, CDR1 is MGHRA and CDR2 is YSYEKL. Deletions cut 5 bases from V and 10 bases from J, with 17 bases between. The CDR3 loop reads CASSDGGVMTAFF. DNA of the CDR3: TGCGCCAGCAGCGATGGGGGGGTGATGACAGCTTTCTTT.

CDR3 loop: CASSISPGLAAPYNEQFF. DNA of the CDR3: TGTGCCAGTAGTATATCGCCGGGACTAGCAGCCCCCTACAATGAGCAGTTCTTC. This chain links TRBV19 with TRBJ2-1; 9 bases are shared with TRBD2. The trim removed 2 bases at V and 2 bases at J, leaving 10 bases unmatched. CDR3 length equals 18 residues. Germline CDR1 LNHDA, CDR2 SQIVND (reference sequence). The whole variable domain, filled in from reference TRBV19 and TRBJ2-1, reads DGGITQSPKYLFRKEGQNVTLSCEQNLNHDAMYWYRQDPGQGLRLIYYSQIVNDFQKGDIAEGYSVSREKKESFPLTVTSAQKNPTAFYLCASSISPGLAAPYNEQFFGPGTRLTVL.

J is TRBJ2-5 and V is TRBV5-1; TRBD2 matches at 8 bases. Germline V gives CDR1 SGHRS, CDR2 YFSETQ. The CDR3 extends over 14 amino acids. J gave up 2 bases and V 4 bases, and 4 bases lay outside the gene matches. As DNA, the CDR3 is TGCGCCAGCAGCATAGGGACTAGTCAAGAGACCCAGTACTTC. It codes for CASSIGTSQETQYF.

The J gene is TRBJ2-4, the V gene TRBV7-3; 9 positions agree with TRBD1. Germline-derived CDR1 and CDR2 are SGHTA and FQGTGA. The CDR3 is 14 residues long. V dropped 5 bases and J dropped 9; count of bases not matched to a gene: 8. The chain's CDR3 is CASSPGDREGIQYF. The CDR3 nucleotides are TGTGCCAGCAGCCCCGGGGACAGGGAAGGCATTCAGTACTTC.

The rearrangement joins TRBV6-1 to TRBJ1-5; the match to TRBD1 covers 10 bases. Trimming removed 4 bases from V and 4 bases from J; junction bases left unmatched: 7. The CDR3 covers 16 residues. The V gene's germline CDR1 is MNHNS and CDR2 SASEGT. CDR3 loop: CASSVPGTGVNQPQHF. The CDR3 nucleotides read TGTGCCAGCAGTGTTCCCGGGACAGGGGTGAATCAGCCCCAGCATTTT.

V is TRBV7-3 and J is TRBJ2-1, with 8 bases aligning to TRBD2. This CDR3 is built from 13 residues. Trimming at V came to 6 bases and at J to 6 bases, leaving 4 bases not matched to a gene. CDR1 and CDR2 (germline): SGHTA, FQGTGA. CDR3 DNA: TGTGCCAGCAGTTACGGGGGGGTCAATGAGCAGTTCTTC. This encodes CASSYGGVNEQFF.

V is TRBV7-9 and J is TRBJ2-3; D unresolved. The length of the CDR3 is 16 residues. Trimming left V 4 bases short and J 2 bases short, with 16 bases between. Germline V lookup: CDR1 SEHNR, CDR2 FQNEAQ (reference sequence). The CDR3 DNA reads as TGTGCCAGCAGCTCCCCCCGACCACAGATCACAGATACGCAGTATTTT. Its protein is CASSSPRPQITDTQYF.

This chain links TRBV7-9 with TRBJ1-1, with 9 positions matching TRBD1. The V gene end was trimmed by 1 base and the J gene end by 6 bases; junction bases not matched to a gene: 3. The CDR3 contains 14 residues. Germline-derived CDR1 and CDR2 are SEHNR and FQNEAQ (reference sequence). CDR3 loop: CASSLGQGGAEAFF. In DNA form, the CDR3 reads TGTGCCAGCAGCTTAGGACAGGGGGGAGCTGAAGCTTTCTTT.

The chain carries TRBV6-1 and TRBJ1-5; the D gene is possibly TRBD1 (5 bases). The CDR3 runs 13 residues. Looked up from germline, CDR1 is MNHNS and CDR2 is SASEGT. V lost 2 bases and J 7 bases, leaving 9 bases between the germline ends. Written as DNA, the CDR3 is TGTGCCAGCAGTGAAAAGGGGAGGCAGCCCCAGCATTTT. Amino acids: CASSEKGRQPQHF.